This TCR beta chain appears in the sequencing data of a study of blood T cell repertoires in COVID-19. Methods used by the authors: Amplified reference gene primers provided the basis for estimating nucleated cell counts. Clones were sequenced by immunoSEQ multiplex PCR, and TCRdb holds only the in-frame ones, with some missing. Clone size and V and J calls were adopted from that table, with D and trimming inferred from the DNA. The profile shows about 170,000 clones, roughly 84% of them singletons. The Seattle patients, enrolled during active infection, were followed longitudinally. The sequence was obtained from a woman in her 70s with COVID-19, enrolled during active disease. Sequencing input: peripheral blood.

The chain's CDR3 is CASKPFHPQGASHTF. In DNA form, the CDR3 reads TGTGCCAGCAAACCCTTCCACCCCCAGGGGGCCAGCCACACCTTC. V is TRBV28 and J is TRBJ1-2; 8 bases line up with TRBD1. The V gene end was trimmed by 7 bases and the J gene end by 12 bases; junction bases not matched to a gene: 19. This CDR3 is built from 15 residues. Germline loops: CDR1 MDHEN, CDR2 SYDVKM.